The 16 T cell receptor beta chains presented below share a single source sample, sequenced in a study of blood T cells in healthy people across ages. Using a J-beta primer mix together with a sample-barcoded 5' primer, a second PCR was run for about 6 to 11 cycles. TCRdb recomputed calls from the 5' RACE reads with MiXCR, one row per CDR3 protein. Here the sample spans 1,500,000 or so distinct CDR3 sequences, approximately 39% being singletons. The sequenced sample consisted of blood. These receptors all stem from a woman between 18 and 29 years old in good health.

This clonotype is a singleton in its sample. The chain uses TRBV6-5 and TRBJ1-5; the D gene is possibly TRBD1 (5 bases). The CDR3 is 13 amino acids. Germline CDR1 reads MNHEY; CDR2 reads SVGAGI. Trimming took off 1 base at V and 7 bases at J, with 8 bases between the two ends. The CDR3 sequence: CASSYFGGQPQHF. As DNA, the CDR3 is TGTGCCAGCAGTTACTTCGGGGGGCAGCCCCAGCATTTT.

This clonotype was seen a few times. This rearrangement joins TRBV20-1 to TRBJ2-4, with 8 nucleotides matching TRBD2. There are 14 residues in the CDR3. J lost 8 bases, V lost 2 bases, and 8 bases had no gene match. Germline CDR1 reads DFQATT; CDR2 reads SNEGSKA (reference sequence). CDR3 nucleotides: TGCAGTGCTAGAACTAGCGGAGGCGGGTACATTCAGTACTTC. This sequence encodes CSARTSGGGYIQYF.

CDR3 sequence: CASSLAGVYSNQPQHF. As DNA, the CDR3 is TGTGCCAGCAGCTTAGCGGGGGTTTATAGCAATCAGCCCCAGCATTTT. The chain is built from TRBV7-2 and TRBJ1-5, with D tentatively TRBD1 (5 bases). V lost 0 bases and J lost 0, with 9 bases in between. The V gene's germline CDR1 is SGHTA and CDR2 FQGNSA. This CDR3 is 16 amino acids long.

V and J are TRBV6-4 and TRBJ1-1, with D maybe TRBD1 (5 bases). Germline V gene sequence: CDR1 MRHNA, CDR2 SNTAGT. The V end lost 8 bases, the J end lost 1 base, and 11 bases lay between the germline ends. The CDR3 is made up of 13 amino acids. Here the CDR3 reads CASAGVENTEAFF. As DNA, the CDR3 is TGTGCCAGCGCGGGGGTCGAGAACACTGAAGCTTTCTTT.

CDR3 sequence reads: CASSLTAGHEQFF. CDR3 nucleotide sequence: TGTGCCAGCAGCTTAACGGCGGGGCATGAGCAGTTCTTC. The chain is built from TRBV7-3 and TRBJ2-1; D may be TRBD2 (6 bases). The germline V and J ends were trimmed by 0 bases and 8 bases, with 8 bases remaining between them. CDR1 SGHTA and CDR2 FQGTGA come from the germline V gene. There are 13 residues in the CDR3. Combining the CDR3 with reference TRBV7-3 and TRBJ2-1 gives the whole variable domain GAGVSQTPSNKVTEKGKYVELRCDPISGHTALYWYRQSLGQGPEFLIYFQGTGAADDSGLPNDRFFAVRPEGSVSTLKIQRTERGDSAVYLCASSLTAGHEQFFGPGTRLTVL.

This clonotype was seen only a few times. This chain links TRBV20-1 with TRBJ1-5; 9 nucleotides line up with TRBD1. After removal of 3 bases from V and 6 bases from J, the junction contained 6 bases not matched to a gene. The CDR3 spans 14 residues. Germline V lookup: CDR1 DFQATT, CDR2 SNEGSKA (reference sequence). The CDR3 DNA sequence: TGCAGTGCTAGGCAGGGACAGGGCTCTCAGCCCCAGCATTTT. Translating gives CSARQGQGSQPQHF.

This clonotype has more than one count but fewer than ten. This sequence joins TRBV18 and TRBJ2-5; 8 nucleotides align to TRBD2. Germline values: CDR1 KGHSH, CDR2 LQKENI. V lost 5 bases, J lost 2 bases, and 13 bases stayed unmatched. CDR3 length: 17 amino acids. The CDR3 sequence: CASSKPTRVAGQETQYF. The CDR3 nucleotides read TGTGCCAGCTCAAAACCCACGCGGGTAGCGGGACAAGAGACCCAGTACTTC. The variable domain in full, completed from reference TRBV18 and TRBJ2-5, reads NAGVMQNPRHLVRRRGQEARLRCSPMKGHSHVYWYRQLPEEGLKFMVYLQKENIIDESGMPKERFSAEFPKEGPSILRIQQVVRGDSAAYFCASSKPTRVAGQETQYFGPGTRLLVL.

This clonotype showed up just a few times. A read error may be the cause here, since a much bigger clone is one base away. J is TRBJ1-1 and V is TRBV29-1; D is ambiguous. The CDR3 extends over 13 amino acids. From germline, CDR1 is SQVTM and CDR2 ANQGSEA. The V end was cut by 1 base, the J end by 10 bases, with 16 bases between. Written as DNA, the CDR3 is TGCAGCGTTGAAGGCGACCTTACTTGTGGAGCTTTCTTT. Translated: CSVEGDLTCGAFF.

This clonotype has only a few counts. The chain uses TRBV20-1 and TRBJ2-5; possibly TRBD2 for D (5 bases). The V and J ends lost 5 bases and 1 base respectively, with 11 bases between them. The CDR3 contains 13 residues. Germline values: CDR1 DFQATT, CDR2 SNEGSKA (reference sequence). CDR3 in DNA: TGCAGTGCTTCACTAGGCCCCCAAGAGACCCAGTACTTC. This encodes CSASLGPQETQYF.

V and J are TRBV29-1 and TRBJ2-1; D is ambiguous. The DNA end is a closer match to TRBJ2-7, so the J assignment may be wrong. This CDR3 has 18 amino acids. CDR1 and CDR2 from the germline V gene are SQVTM and ANQGSEA. The chain's CDR3 is CSVGDAVGRSSSYNEQYF. In DNA form, the CDR3 reads TGCAGCGTTGGAGACGCTGTGGGCAGATCGAGCTCCTACAATGAGCAGTACTTC.

The gene calls are TRBV5-5 and TRBJ2-7; the D is unclear. V shed 1 base and J shed 7 bases, with 12 bases lying between them. Germline V gene sequence: CDR1 SGHKS, CDR2 YYEKEE (reference sequence). The CDR3 is 13 amino acids. The CDR3 loop is CASSLFGDNEQYF. The DNA for the CDR3 is TGTGCCAGCAGCTTGTTCGGAGACAATGAGCAGTACTTC.

In its sample, this clonotype was seen a few times. The V gene is TRBV6-6, the J gene TRBJ1-5; a possible D gene is TRBD1 (6 bases). The germline V and J ends were trimmed by 7 bases and 5 bases, with 15 bases remaining between them. This CDR3 has 14 residues. The germline gives CDR1 MNHNY, CDR2 SVGAGI (reference sequence). CDR3 loop: CASNRDTGYQPQHF. CDR3 coding DNA: TGTGCCAGCAACCGGGACACCGGGTATCAGCCCCAGCATTTT.

This chain uses TRBV27 with TRBJ1-2, with D unresolved. Between the trimmed V and J ends, which lost 8 bases and 4 bases, there was a span of 14 bases. Germline V gives CDR1 MNHEY, CDR2 SMNVEV (reference sequence). The CDR3 spans 13 residues. The CDR3 coding sequence is TGTGCCAGCGGGTCTTTCAATTCCTATGGCTACACCTTC. The encoded protein is CASGSFNSYGYTF.

This clonotype was observed a single time. The V gene is TRBV12-3 or TRBV12-4, the J gene TRBJ2-5; no firm D call. The length of the CDR3 is 15 residues. V was clipped by 4 bases and J by 1 base, with 13 bases between them. The CDR3 sequence is CASSSSPVRQETQYF. In DNA, the CDR3 is TGTGCCAGCAGTTCATCCCCTGTTCGCCAAGAGACCCAGTACTTC.

The chain joins TRBV3-1 to TRBJ1-5; D possibly corresponds to TRBD1 (5 bases). The germline V gene has CDR1 LGHDT and CDR2 YNNKEL (reference sequence). Trimming shortened V by 3 bases and J by 0 bases, and 21 bases separated the two germline ends. The CDR3 has 19 residues. CDR3: CASSQGPSLIQLSNQPQHF. The CDR3 nucleotides are TGTGCCAGCAGCCAGGGACCTTCCTTAATTCAACTTAGCAATCAGCCCCAGCATTTT.

This chain connects TRBV29-1 to TRBJ2-1, with 7 nucleotides matching TRBD2. Germline assignment: CDR1 SQVTM and CDR2 ANQGSEA. V shed 5 bases and J 0 bases; nucleotides not matched to a gene: 4. The CDR3 is made up of 14 amino acids. Written as DNA, the CDR3 is TGCAGCGTTTACGGGGGGAGCTCCTACAATGAGCAGTTCTTC. Residues: CSVYGGSSYNEQFF.